The rows below give T cell receptor beta chains drawn from one sample of a study of T cell responses to AZD1222 COVID-19 vaccine. Assay: immunoSEQ multiplex PCR; the TCRdb copy retains only in-frame clones and omits some. The sample lists a few hundred thousand clones; 93% were seen once. The source was peripheral blood, collected on day 0 of AZD1222 vaccination. These receptors were collected from an adult in good health. Both conserved end residues are part of each CDR3. The order of the fields is CDR3 DNA, CDR3 protein, CDR3 length, D gene, J gene, V gene, clone size. A D gene is named only where the DNA matches it firmly. Clone size, where shown, is once, few, many, or a class for clones that have expanded.

DNA: TGTGCCAGCTCACCACCGGGAAATAATAATTCACCCCTCCACTTT
CDR3: CASSPPGNNNSPLHF
length: 15
D: -
J: TRBJ1-6
V: TRBV18
size: -

DNA: TGTGCCAGCGCCCCCGGCTACTATGGCTACACCTTC
CDR3: CASAPGYYGYTF
length: 12
D: -
J: TRBJ1-2
V: TRBV2
size: -

DNA: TGTGCCACCAGTGATCCAGGGGACAACACCATATATTTT
CDR3: CATSDPGDNTIYF
length: 13
D: -
J: TRBJ1-3
V: TRBV24-1
size: -

DNA: TGTGCCACCAGTGATTCTGATAGGCCCCAGCATTTT
CDR3: CATSDSDRPQHF
length: 12
D: -
J: TRBJ1-5
V: TRBV24-1
size: -

DNA: TGCGCCAGCAGCCCTGGACCACCGACTAGCACAGATACGCAGTATTTT
CDR3: CASSPGPPTSTDTQYF
length: 16
D: -
J: TRBJ2-3
V: TRBV5-1
size: -

DNA: TGCGCCAGCAGCCAAGATCTGAGGCAGGGAACCTATTCTGGAAACACCATATATTTT
CDR3: CASSQDLRQGTYSGNTIYF
length: 19
D: -
J: TRBJ1-3
V: TRBV4-1
size: -

DNA: TGTGCCAGCAGCGTAGGGGGCTGGGGCACAGATACGCAGTATTTT
CDR3: CASSVGGWGTDTQYF
length: 15
D: -
J: TRBJ2-3
V: TRBV9
size: -

DNA: TGTGCCAGCAGCGTAGATACTGGTGAAAAACTGTTTTTT
CDR3: CASSVDTGEKLFF
length: 13
D: -
J: TRBJ1-4
V: TRBV9
size: once

DNA: TGCGCCAGCAGCTTCGGGGGGCTGGTCTACGAGCAGTACTTC
CDR3: CASSFGGLVYEQYF
length: 14
D: -
J: TRBJ2-7
V: TRBV5-1
size: -

DNA: TGTGCCACAGGGACAAGGACGAACACTGAAGCTTTCTTT
CDR3: CATGTRTNTEAFF
length: 13
D: -
J: TRBJ1-1
V: TRBV19
size: -

DNA: TGTGCCAGCAGCTTGGTGTCTAGCGGGAGGGCCAGCTCCTACAATGAGCAGTTCTTC
CDR3: CASSLVSSGRASSYNEQFF
length: 19
D: TRBD2
J: TRBJ2-1
V: TRBV5-8
size: once

DNA: TGTGCCAGCAGCCACGGTACGGGGCTCACTGAAGCTTTCTTT
CDR3: CASSHGTGLTEAFF
length: 14
D: -
J: TRBJ1-1
V: TRBV14
size: -

DNA: TGTGCCACCAGTGATTTTGGGACAGAAAACAATGAGCAGTTCTTC
CDR3: CATSDFGTENNEQFF
length: 15
D: TRBD1
J: TRBJ2-1
V: TRBV24-1
size: -

DNA: TGTGCGTGTGGGGGGAGGGGCCGCCTGAACACTGAAGCTTTCTTT
CDR3: CACGGRGRLNTEAFF
length: 15
D: -
J: TRBJ1-1
V: TRBV2
size: -

DNA: TGTGCCAGCAGCTTAGTCCCCCTAGCGGGAGTCCCAACCTACGAGCAGTACTTC
CDR3: CASSLVPLAGVPTYEQYF
length: 18
D: TRBD2
J: TRBJ2-7
V: TRBV7-2
size: -

DNA: TGCGCCAGCAGCCAAGCGCCACAGGGGTCTCTTTTCGCTGAAGCTTTCTTT
CDR3: CASSQAPQGSLFAEAFF
length: 17
D: TRBD1
J: TRBJ1-1
V: TRBV4-1
size: -

DNA: TGTGCCAGCAGGGGACAGGGTACGGATTATGGCTACACCTTC
CDR3: CASRGQGTDYGYTF
length: 14
D: TRBD1
J: TRBJ1-2
V: TRBV6-5
size: -

DNA: TGTGCCAGCCGTGGGACATCTAACTACGAGCAGTACTTC
CDR3: CASRGTSNYEQYF
length: 13
D: -
J: TRBJ2-7
V: TRBV27
size: -

DNA: TGTGCCAGCAGTGAAGGGGGGCAGGGGGACACTGAAGCTTTCTTT
CDR3: CASSEGGQGDTEAFF
length: 15
D: TRBD1
J: TRBJ1-1
V: TRBV2
size: -

DNA: TGTGCCAGCAGCCTCGACGGGATTAGCTATGGCTACACCTTC
CDR3: CASSLDGISYGYTF
length: 14
D: -
J: TRBJ1-2
V: TRBV7-9
size: -

DNA: TGTGCCAGCAGTTCCACGGGTTTAGCCAAAAACATTCAGTACTTC
CDR3: CASSSTGLAKNIQYF
length: 15
D: -
J: TRBJ2-4
V: TRBV28
size: -

DNA: TGTGCCAGCTCACCACGAAATGAGCAGTTCTTC
CDR3: CASSPRNEQFF
length: 11
D: -
J: TRBJ2-1
V: TRBV18
size: -

DNA: TGTGCCAGCAGTCTGGACAGGGACAGTGAAAAACTGTTTTTT
CDR3: CASSLDRDSEKLFF
length: 14
D: TRBD1
J: TRBJ1-4
V: TRBV28
size: -

DNA: TGTGCCAGTAGTATAGTTCGGGGGGCCCACACTGAAGCTTTCTTT
CDR3: CASSIVRGAHTEAFF
length: 15
D: -
J: TRBJ1-1
V: TRBV19
size: -

DNA: TGTGCCAGCAGCGTCTCCGGGACTAGTAACAATGAGCAGTTCTTC
CDR3: CASSVSGTSNNEQFF
length: 15
D: TRBD2
J: TRBJ2-1
V: TRBV7-3
size: -

DNA: TGTGCCATCAGTGAACTAGGGGAGACCCAGTACTTC
CDR3: CAISELGETQYF
length: 12
D: -
J: TRBJ2-5
V: TRBV10-3
size: few

DNA: TGTGCCAGCAGTTTCCTAGCGGGGGGCCGGGGTAATGAGCAGTTCTTC
CDR3: CASSFLAGGRGNEQFF
length: 16
D: TRBD2
J: TRBJ2-1
V: TRBV27
size: -